These T cell receptor beta chains were read from a single sample in a study of shared clonotypes between healthy human individuals. Produced via immunoSEQ multiplex PCR; TCRdb's table is partial and in-frame only. The sample consists of hundreds of thousands of clones, around 78% of them appearing once. The sequencing sample was made of memory CD4+ T cells sorted from blood. The receptors were sampled from a woman aged 30 to 39 in good health. Both conserved end residues are part of each CDR3. The D gene is left open where the match is weak. The listing skips clone size in some rows; elsewhere it reads once, few, many or a size class.

size	J	D	V	DNA	CDR3
-	TRBJ2-7	TRBD2	TRBV5-4	TGTGCCAGCAGCCTGGGAGGGTTTGGAACCTACGAGCAGTACTTC	CASSLGGFGTYEQYF
-	TRBJ1-5	-	TRBV6-1	TGTGCCAGCCTAGAACTTCAGCCCCAGCATTTT	CASLELQPQHF
few	TRBJ2-7	TRBD1	TRBV28	TGTGCCAGCAGATCCACAAGGGGGCGCCAGTGGATGAACGAGCAGTACTTC	CASRSTRGRQWMNEQYF
-	TRBJ1-3	-	TRBV7-6	TGTGCCAGCAGCCCGAGATACAGGGAAACTGGAAACACCATATATTTT	CASSPRYRETGNTIYF
-	TRBJ2-6	-	TRBV5-1	TGCGCCAGCAGCCTCCAACCGGGTCCTGGGGCCAACGTCCTGACTTTC	CASSLQPGPGANVLTF
few	TRBJ2-3	TRBD2	TRBV5-1	TGCGCCAGCAGCTCTAGCGGGAGTTGGGCAGATACGCAGTATTTT	CASSSSGSWADTQYF
-	TRBJ1-1	-	TRBV7-2	TGTGCCAGCAGCCCGGGCGGGGGCACTGAAGCTTTCTTT	CASSPGGGTEAFF
-	TRBJ2-7	-	TRBV11-2	TGTGCCAGCAGCTTATTTTCTGGGCCTTCGGGGGAGCAGTACTTC	CASSLFSGPSGEQYF
many	TRBJ1-3	-	TRBV7-9	TGTGCCAGCAGCTTAGGACAGCCTGGAAACACCATATATTTT	CASSLGQPGNTIYF
-	TRBJ1-5	-	TRBV28	TGTGCCAGCAGGCGGGACGGGGTTCAGCCCCAGCATTTT	CASRRDGVQPQHF
many	TRBJ2-1	-	TRBV5-1	TGCGCCAGCAGCTTGCGCGGTGACTCCTACAATGAGCAGTTCTTC	CASSLRGDSYNEQFF
few	TRBJ2-1	TRBD2	TRBV7-3	TGTGCCAGCAGCTTAAATAGCGGGAGCCACAATGAGCAGTTCTTC	CASSLNSGSHNEQFF
-	TRBJ2-2	-	TRBV2	TGTGCCAGCATTAGGGGCGTCAACACCGGGGAGCTGTTTTTT	CASIRGVNTGELFF
few	TRBJ2-5	TRBD2	TRBV14	TGTGCCAGCAGCCCACTAGCGGGAGGGCCAAGGTGGTACTTC	CASSPLAGGPRWYF
-	TRBJ2-7	-	TRBV28	TGTGCCAGCAGTTTTCCTCTGGGGTTCGCCGAGCAGTACTTC	CASSFPLGFAEQYF
once	TRBJ1-5	-	TRBV10-3	TGTGCCATCAGTGAGTCTACTCAGCCCCAGCATTTT	CAISESTQPQHF